This is a list of T cell receptor beta chains from one sample in a study of T-cell reconstitution after alpha-beta-depleted transplantation in children. Each CDR3 protein gets one entry after TCRdb re-called the PCR reads with MiXCR. Of roughly 120,000 distinct CDR3 sequences listed, 23% were seen once; the top ten hold over 9.5%. Source: PBMCs, mostly from graft donor cells, taken 180 days after TCRalphabeta/CD19-depleted stem cell transplant. The receptor set was obtained from a male patient between 2 and 15 years old who had a stem cell transplant for chronic granulomatous disease, so the T cells may come from the graft donor. The CDR3 runs from the conserved cysteine through the conserved F or W. D genes are given only for firm matches. Size is stated for part of the rows, as once, few or many counts, or as a class when the clone is expanded.

V gene: TRBV11-2; clone size: many; J gene: TRBJ2-7; D gene: -; CDR3 protein: CASSRRAYEQYF; CDR3 DNA: TGTGCCAGCTCCCGGCGTGCCTACGAGCAGTACTTC
V gene: TRBV29-1; clone size: -; J gene: TRBJ2-2; D gene: -; CDR3 protein: CSVDGRRSGELFF; CDR3 DNA: TGCAGCGTTGACGGGAGAAGGAGCGGGGAGCTGTTTTTT
V gene: TRBV10-3; clone size: many; J gene: TRBJ2-3; D gene: TRBD2; CDR3 protein: CAISEIAGATTDTQYF; CDR3 DNA: TGTGCCATCAGTGAAATAGCGGGGGCCACAACAGATACGCAGTATTTT
V gene: TRBV12-3/TRBV12-4; clone size: many; J gene: TRBJ2-7; D gene: TRBD2; CDR3 protein: CASSRRTSGVEQYF; CDR3 DNA: TGTGCCAGCAGTCGTAGGACTAGCGGTGTCGAGCAGTACTTC
V gene: TRBV5-5; clone size: few; J gene: TRBJ2-3; D gene: TRBD2; CDR3 protein: CASSLGLAGGSTDTQYF; CDR3 DNA: TGTGCCAGCAGCCTTGGACTAGCGGGAGGAAGCACAGATACGCAGTATTTT
V gene: TRBV5-1; clone size: -; J gene: TRBJ2-3; D gene: -; CDR3 protein: CASSSPDASTDTQYF; CDR3 DNA: TGCGCCAGCAGCTCCCCAGATGCTAGCACAGATACGCAGTATTTT
V gene: TRBV25-1; clone size: -; J gene: TRBJ2-1; D gene: TRBD1; CDR3 protein: CASSERDRALDEQFF; CDR3 DNA: TGTGCCAGCAGTGAACGTGACAGGGCCCTTGATGAGCAGTTCTTC
V gene: TRBV29-1; clone size: many; J gene: TRBJ2-2; D gene: -; CDR3 protein: CSVGRTTNTGELFF; CDR3 DNA: TGCAGCGTTGGGCGGACTACGAACACCGGGGAGCTGTTTTTT
V gene: TRBV7-9; clone size: -; J gene: TRBJ2-5; D gene: -; CDR3 protein: CASSRWAGTGIVETQYF; CDR3 DNA: TGTGCCAGCAGCCGTTGGGCGGGTACAGGGATCGTTGAGACCCAGTACTTC
V gene: TRBV28; clone size: many; J gene: TRBJ1-6; D gene: TRBD1; CDR3 protein: CASSLIPGQGDPYNSPLHF; CDR3 DNA: TGTGCCAGCAGTCTTATACCGGGACAGGGGGACCCCTATAATTCACCCCTCCACTTT
V gene: TRBV7-2; clone size: -; J gene: TRBJ2-2; D gene: -; CDR3 protein: CASSLLGTTNTGELFF; CDR3 DNA: TGTGCCAGCAGCTTGCTCGGGACAACGAACACCGGGGAGCTGTTTTTT
V gene: TRBV7-8; clone size: many; J gene: TRBJ1-5; D gene: TRBD1; CDR3 protein: CASSSRDRGTYSNQPQHF; CDR3 DNA: TGTGCCAGCAGCAGCCGGGACAGGGGGACTTATAGCAATCAGCCCCAGCATTTT
V gene: TRBV15; clone size: few; J gene: TRBJ1-5; D gene: -; CDR3 protein: CATSIGTVQPQHF; CDR3 DNA: TGTGCCACCAGCATTGGAACGGTTCAGCCCCAGCATTTT
V gene: TRBV10-3; clone size: many; J gene: TRBJ2-3; D gene: -; CDR3 protein: CAISERSADTQYF; CDR3 DNA: TGTGCCATCAGTGAGCGGAGCGCAGATACGCAGTATTTT
V gene: TRBV5-6; clone size: few; J gene: TRBJ2-1; D gene: TRBD2; CDR3 protein: CASSTLGSGRSNEQFF; CDR3 DNA: TGTGCCAGCAGCACCCTGGGCAGCGGGAGGAGCAATGAGCAGTTCTTC
V gene: TRBV28; clone size: many; J gene: TRBJ2-5; D gene: -; CDR3 protein: CASSLSGKEETQYF; CDR3 DNA: TGTGCCAGCAGTTTATCTGGGAAGGAAGAGACCCAGTACTTC
V gene: TRBV7-9; clone size: many; J gene: TRBJ1-1; D gene: -; CDR3 protein: CASSLATPQGGTEAFF; CDR3 DNA: TGTGCCAGCAGCTTAGCCACACCCCAAGGGGGGACTGAAGCTTTCTTT
V gene: TRBV12-3/TRBV12-4; clone size: few; J gene: TRBJ2-2; D gene: -; CDR3 protein: CASSLAGPRTGELFF; CDR3 DNA: TGTGCCAGCAGTTTAGCGGGGCCCCGAACCGGGGAGCTGTTTTTT
V gene: TRBV12-3/TRBV12-4; clone size: many; J gene: TRBJ2-3; D gene: -; CDR3 protein: CASSGWGPSTDTQYF; CDR3 DNA: TGTGCCAGCAGTGGGTGGGGGCCTAGCACAGATACGCAGTATTTT
V gene: TRBV5-1; clone size: -; J gene: TRBJ2-1; D gene: TRBD2; CDR3 protein: CASSLVMGLGEQFF; CDR3 DNA: TGCGCCAGCAGCTTGGTTATGGGACTAGGGGAGCAGTTCTTC
V gene: TRBV29-1; clone size: many; J gene: TRBJ2-2; D gene: -; CDR3 protein: CSASGLNTGELFF; CDR3 DNA: TGCAGCGCATCGGGCCTAAACACCGGGGAGCTGTTTTTT
V gene: TRBV12-3/TRBV12-4; clone size: few; J gene: TRBJ2-2; D gene: TRBD2; CDR3 protein: CASTPGLAGAGELFF; CDR3 DNA: TGTGCCAGCACACCGGGACTAGCGGGAGCCGGGGAGCTGTTTTTT
V gene: TRBV28; clone size: -; J gene: TRBJ2-6; D gene: -; CDR3 protein: CASSLLTGANVLTF; CDR3 DNA: TGTGCCAGCAGTTTACTCACTGGGGCCAACGTCCTGACTTTC